The present T cell receptor (beta chain) was sequenced within a study of control samples from healthy donors and cancer patients. Profiling relied on immunoSEQ multiplex PCR, and the TCRdb table lists in-frame clones only, not all of them. The data contain around 170,000 clones, approximately 86% of them singletons. The CDR3 has 15 amino acids. The germline V gene has CDR1 LGHDT and CDR2 YNNKEL (reference sequence). V was clipped by 0 bases and J by 7 bases, with 13 bases between them. J is TRBJ2-1 and V is TRBV3-1 (or the pseudogene TRBV3-2), with D perhaps given as TRBD1 or TRBD2 (5 bases each). The receptor comes from a woman aged 25-40 years in good health. The specimen sequenced was blood. The CDR3 DNA reads as TGTGCCAGCAGCCAAGACCCCGGTTGGGGGAATGAGCAGTTCTTC. Translation gives CASSQDPGWGNEQFF.